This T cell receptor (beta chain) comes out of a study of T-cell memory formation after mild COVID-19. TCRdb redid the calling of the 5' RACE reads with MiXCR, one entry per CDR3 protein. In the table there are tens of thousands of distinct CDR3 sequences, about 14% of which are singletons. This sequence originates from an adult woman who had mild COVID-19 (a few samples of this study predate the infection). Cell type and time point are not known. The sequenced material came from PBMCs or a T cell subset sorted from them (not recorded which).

The CDR3 DNA follows: TGTGCCAGCAGTACCGGGAAGGCTGAAGCTTTCTTT. This codes for CASSTGKAEAFF. The chain combines TRBV5-6 with TRBJ1-1, with D unresolved. The CDR3 spans 12 residues. V lost 5 bases and J lost 6, with 11 bases in between. The germline CDR1 and CDR2 sequences are SGHDT and YYEEEE.